This entry lists 19 T cell receptor beta chains sequenced from one sample in a study of T cells in Graves' hyperthyroidism and ophthalmopathy. Amplification yielded TCR beta CDR3 regions, with RNA transcripts as the source. Carried out on the TCR CDR3, a first-round RT-PCR used the HTBI primer set. TCRdb independently ran MiXCR on the multiplex PCR reads; one entry per CDR3 protein. The table includes 480,000 or so distinct CDR3 sequences, 46% detected once. Sample: peripheral blood or thyroid tissue (not recorded which). These receptors were collected from an adult woman with Graves' disease, either hyperthyroidism or ophthalmopathy (not recorded which).

Concerning this clonotype: A much more abundant neighbour one base away suggests this may be a read error. V is TRBV5-1 and J is TRBJ2-7, with D possibly matching TRBD1 (6 bases). The CDR3 has 13 amino acids. V was clipped by 0 bases and J by 5 bases, with 9 bases between them. Per the germline V gene, CDR1 is SGHRS and CDR2 is YFSETQ. CDR3: CASSLEQGDEQYF. As DNA, the CDR3 is TGCGCCAGCAGCTTGGAACAGGGTGACGAGCAGTACTTC.

This clonotype was seen repeatedly, ten times or more. This sequence joins TRBV10-3 and TRBJ2-5, with D hard to call. The CDR3 sequence is 14 residues long. V lost 0 bases and J 1 base, leaving 6 bases between the germline ends. The V gene's germline CDR1 is ENHRY and CDR2 SYGVKD. The CDR3 loop reads CAISESTLQETQYF. DNA for the CDR3: TGTGCCATCAGTGAGTCAACACTCCAAGAGACCCAGTACTTC.

The rearrangement uses TRBV29-1 and TRBJ1-2, with D hard to call. Germline CDR1 is SQVTM and CDR2 is ANQGSEA. CDR3 length: 17 residues. V lost 4 bases to trimming and J lost 4 bases, with 25 bases between them. The CDR3 sequence is CSVVARDSELVPYGYTF. The CDR3, as DNA: TGCAGCGTTGTTGCTAGGGATTCCGAGTTGGTCCCCTATGGCTACACCTTC.

The V call is TRBV4-1, the J call TRBJ1-6; D unresolved. CDR1 and CDR2 from the germline V gene are MGHRA and YSYEKL. There are 17 residues in the CDR3. The V end lost 0 bases, the J end lost 14 bases, and 23 bases lay between the germline ends. The CDR3 DNA is TGCGCCAGCAGCCAAGATGGCCTTCTTAGACCCGGGGTCACCCTCCACTTT. This encodes CASSQDGLLRPGVTLHF.

The chain carries TRBV20-1 and TRBJ2-5; 7 bases line up with TRBD1. This CDR3 contains 15 residues. Unmatched junction bases numbered 12, after V lost 6 bases and J lost 2 bases. Germline V lookup: CDR1 DFQATT, CDR2 SNEGSKA (reference sequence). CDR3 residues: CSAPGGGGRQETQYF. CDR3 nucleotides: TGCAGTGCCCCAGGGGGTGGGGGACGGCAAGAGACCCAGTACTTC.

On this clonotype itself: A much more abundant neighbour one base away suggests this may be a read error. The rearrangement uses TRBV6-6 and TRBJ2-6; 7 positions agree with TRBD1. There are 15 residues in the CDR3. CDR1 is MNHNY and CDR2 is SVGAGI in the germline V gene (reference sequence). The V and J ends lost 5 bases and 8 bases, in that order; junction bases with no gene match: 9. CDR3 in amino acids: CASSEEPTGTNVLTF. The CDR3 DNA is TGTGCCAGCAGTGAAGAACCGACAGGGACCAACGTCCTGACTTTC.

The rearrangement joins TRBV19 to TRBJ1-1, with D unclear. V was clipped by 3 bases and J by 1 base, with 9 bases between them. CDR3 length: 14 residues. CDR1 LNHDA and CDR2 SQIVND come from the germline V gene (reference sequence). For the CDR3, the DNA is TGTGCCAGTAGTATGTCAATGGGGAACACTGAAGCTTTCTTT. This encodes CASSMSMGNTEAFF. Complete variable domain (other parts from reference TRBV19 and TRBJ1-1): DGGITQSPKYLFRKEGQNVTLSCEQNLNHDAMYWYRQDPGQGLRLIYYSQIVNDFQKGDIAEGYSVSREKKESFPLTVTSAQKNPTAFYLCASSMSMGNTEAFFGQGTRLTVV.

This clonotype has ten or more counts. The chain recombines TRBV6-1 with TRBJ1-2, with D tentatively TRBD1 (5 bases). This CDR3 has 14 residues. Germline V gives CDR1 MNHNS, CDR2 SASEGT. V was clipped by 2 bases and J by 3 bases, with 10 bases between them. The CDR3: CASSERGPDYGYTF. The CDR3 nucleotides read TGTGCCAGCAGTGAAAGGGGACCCGACTATGGCTACACCTTC.

This clonotype has only one observation. The chain uses TRBV11-3 and TRBJ1-1; D is ambiguous. Germline assignment: CDR1 SGHNT and CDR2 YENEEA. The CDR3 is 15 amino acids. V dropped 8 bases and J dropped 1 base, with 17 bases sitting between them. CDR3 region: CASSFQARGNTEAFF. Here the CDR3 DNA reads TGTGCCAGCTCTTTTCAGGCGCGGGGGAACACTGAAGCTTTCTTT.

At least ten counts were recorded for this clonotype. The genes are TRBV24-1 and TRBJ2-5, with 8 nucleotides matching TRBD1. The V segment lost 2 bases and the J segment 2 bases; nucleotides outside the gene matches: 9. CDR3 size: 17 residues. The germline V gene has CDR1 KGHDR and CDR2 SFDVKD. The CDR3 here is CATSDWGRGHHQETQYF. CDR3 bases: TGTGCCACCAGTGATTGGGGCAGGGGGCACCATCAAGAGACCCAGTACTTC.

This clonotype was seen only a few times. CDR3 coding DNA: TGTGCCAGCGAGGAGGTAGCGGGAGGGTCCGGGGAGCTGTTTTTT. Translated: CASEEVAGGSGELFF. The V and J genes are TRBV6-1 and TRBJ2-2, with 11 bases identical to TRBD2. Germline V CDR1 and CDR2: MNHNS, SASEGT. The V gene end was trimmed by 8 bases and the J gene end by 6 bases; junction bases not matched to a gene: 8. The CDR3 runs 15 residues.

The chain links TRBV7-8 to TRBJ2-3; the match to TRBD2 covers 9 bases. V was pared by 1 base and J by 10 bases, with 9 bases of the junction left unmatched. This CDR3 region has 15 residues. CDR1 is SGHVS, CDR2 FQNEAQ, per germline. The CDR3: CASSLEGTSLRAQYF. The CDR3, as DNA: TGTGCCAGCAGCTTAGAAGGGACTAGCCTGCGCGCGCAGTATTTT.

The table lists this clonotype with a count of one. The CDR3 loop reads CASSRTGTGANVLTF. As DNA, the CDR3 is TGTGCCAGCAGCCGTACAGGGACTGGGGCCAACGTCCTGACTTTC. The chain joins TRBV5-5 to TRBJ2-6; tentative D call: TRBD1 (6 bases). The CDR3 has 15 amino acids. In germline, CDR1 is SGHKS, CDR2 YYEKEE (reference sequence). Trimming stripped 4 bases from V and 2 bases from J, with 10 bases between.

This clonotype appeared many times. The V call is TRBV6-2 or TRBV6-3, the J call TRBJ2-2; D is uncertain. The V end lost 0 bases, the J end lost 6 bases, and 5 bases lay between the germline ends. The CDR3 sequence is 13 residues long. Per germline, CDR1 MNHEY and CDR2 SVGEGT. CDR3 in DNA: TGTGCCAGCAGTTACTCCTTCTCCGGGGAGCTGTTTTTT. It translates to CASSYSFSGELFF.

This clonotype was recorded a few times. The chain carries TRBV15 and TRBJ1-6, with D unclear. Germline V gene sequence: CDR1 LNHNV, CDR2 YYDKDF (reference sequence). Trimming removed 3 bases at V and 8 bases at J, with 8 bases between. This CDR3 has 13 residues. CDR3 in DNA: TGTGCCACCAGCAGCGCCCGGGATTCACCCCTCCACTTT. Amino acid sequence: CATSSARDSPLHF.

This clonotype has just a few counts. This chain uses TRBV7-3 with TRBJ2-1; 9 positions agree with TRBD1. Losses at the gene ends were 5 bases for V and 4 bases for J; bases not matched to a gene: 9. CDR3 length equals 16 residues. CDR1 and CDR2 from the germline V gene are SGHTA and FQGTGA. CDR3 sequence reads: CASSNPGQGTYNEQFF. CDR3 nucleotide sequence: TGTGCCAGCAGCAACCCCGGACAGGGGACTTACAATGAGCAGTTCTTC.

This clonotype was counted many times. The chain couples TRBV7-8 to TRBJ2-7; D not resolved. V gave up 1 base and J gave up 3 bases, with 10 bases separating them. The CDR3 is 14 amino acids. Germline-derived CDR1 and CDR2 are SGHVS and FQNEAQ. The CDR3 here is CASSLGFEGYEQYF. CDR3 sequence (DNA): TGTGCCAGCAGCTTAGGGTTTGAAGGCTACGAGCAGTACTTC.

The chain carries TRBV9 and TRBJ1-4; 8 positions agree with TRBD1. Germline CDR1 and CDR2: SGDLS and YYNGEE. After removal of 4 bases from V and 11 bases from J, the junction contained 4 bases not matched to a gene. The CDR3 has 12 amino acids. The CDR3, as DNA: TGTGCCAGCAGCAGGACAGGGAGCAAACTGTTTTTT. Translated: CASSRTGSKLFF.

This clonotype was found many times. The V call is TRBV25-1, the J call TRBJ1-2; D perhaps matches TRBD1 (5 bases). The germline gives CDR1 MGHDK, CDR2 SYGVNS. This CDR3 has 13 residues. The V end lost 3 bases, the J end lost 4 bases, and 9 bases lay between the germline ends. The CDR3 region has the DNA TGTGCCAGCAGTGACATCAGGGCCTATGGCTACACCTTC. Translation: CASSDIRAYGYTF.